This T cell receptor (beta chain) originates from a study of OX40 agonist ivuxolimab in advanced cancers. Clones were sequenced by immunoSEQ multiplex PCR, and TCRdb holds only the in-frame ones, with some missing. The repertoire consists of around 69,000 clones, with about 90% occurring once and the leading ten covering more than 2.5%. Looked up from germline, CDR1 is SGHNT and CDR2 is YENEEA. The CDR3 consists of 15 residues. V was cut by 1 base and J by 8 bases, with 15 bases left in between. Autoimmune disease history or systemic immunosuppression excluded patients. Blood samples were obtained at baseline, cycle 4 day 1, and cycle 7 day 1.

The clonotype comes from an adult with an advanced solid tumor such as melanoma, head and neck, liver or kidney cancer. The material sequenced was CD4+ or CD8+ T cells sorted from blood, taken in a trial of the OX40 agonist ivuxolimab. This chain connects TRBV11-3 to TRBJ2-1; a weak D match, TRBD1 (6 bases). DNA of the CDR3: TGTGCCAGCAGCTTAGGGGGGCTAGGAATCGATGAGCAGTTCTTC. It yields the protein CASSLGGLGIDEQFF.